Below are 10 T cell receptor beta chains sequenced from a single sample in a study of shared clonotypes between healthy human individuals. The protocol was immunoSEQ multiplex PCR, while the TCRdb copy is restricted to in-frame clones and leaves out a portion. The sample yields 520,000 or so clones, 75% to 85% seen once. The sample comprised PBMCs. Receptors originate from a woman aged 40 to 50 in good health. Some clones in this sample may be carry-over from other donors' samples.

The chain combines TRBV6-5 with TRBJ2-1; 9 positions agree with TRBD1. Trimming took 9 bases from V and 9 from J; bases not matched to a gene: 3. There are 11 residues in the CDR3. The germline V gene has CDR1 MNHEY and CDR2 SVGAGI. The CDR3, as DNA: TGTGCCAGTGGACAGGGGACTGAGCAGTTCTTC. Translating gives CASGQGTEQFF.

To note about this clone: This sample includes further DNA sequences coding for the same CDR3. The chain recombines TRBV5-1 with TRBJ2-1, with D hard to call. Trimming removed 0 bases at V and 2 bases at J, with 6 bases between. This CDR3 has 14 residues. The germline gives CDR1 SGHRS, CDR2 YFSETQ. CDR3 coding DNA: TGCGCCAGCAGCTTGGAGCGACCCTACAATGAGCAGTTCTTC. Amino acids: CASSLERPYNEQFF.

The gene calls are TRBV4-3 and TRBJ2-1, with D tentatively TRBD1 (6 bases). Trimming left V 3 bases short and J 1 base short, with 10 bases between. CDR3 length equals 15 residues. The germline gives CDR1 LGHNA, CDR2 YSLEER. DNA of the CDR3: TGCGCCAGCAGCCAGTTTAGGGGGTCCTACAATGAGCAGTTCTTC. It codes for CASSQFRGSYNEQFF.

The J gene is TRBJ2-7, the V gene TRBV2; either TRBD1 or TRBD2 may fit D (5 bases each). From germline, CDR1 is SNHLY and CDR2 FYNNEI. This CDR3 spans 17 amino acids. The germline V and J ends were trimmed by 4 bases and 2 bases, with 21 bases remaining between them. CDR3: CASSGAGETVETYEQYF. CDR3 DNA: TGTGCCAGCAGTGGAGCCGGGGAGACAGTCGAAACCTACGAGCAGTACTTC.

CDR3 coding DNA: TGTGCCAGCAGCGTAGCCCCCGACTTTAGTAGTACGCAGTATTTT. Residues: CASSVAPDFSSTQYF. The chain joins TRBV9 to TRBJ2-3; D is unresolved. Germline V gene data show CDR1 as SGDLS and CDR2 as YYNGEE. V was trimmed by 0 bases and J by 8 bases, leaving 16 bases between them. This CDR3 spans 15 amino acids.

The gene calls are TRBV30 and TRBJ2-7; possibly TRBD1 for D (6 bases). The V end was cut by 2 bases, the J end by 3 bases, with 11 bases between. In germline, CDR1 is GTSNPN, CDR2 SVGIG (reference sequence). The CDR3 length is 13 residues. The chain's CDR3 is CAWSRDTDYEQYF. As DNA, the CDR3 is TGTGCCTGGAGTCGGGACACCGACTACGAGCAGTACTTC.

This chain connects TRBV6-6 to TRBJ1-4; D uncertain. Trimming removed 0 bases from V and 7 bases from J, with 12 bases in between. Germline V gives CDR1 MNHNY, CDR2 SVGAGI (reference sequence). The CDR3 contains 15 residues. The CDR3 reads CASSYSSPNSEKLFF. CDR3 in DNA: TGTGCCAGCAGTTACTCGAGCCCAAACTCTGAAAAACTGTTTTTT.

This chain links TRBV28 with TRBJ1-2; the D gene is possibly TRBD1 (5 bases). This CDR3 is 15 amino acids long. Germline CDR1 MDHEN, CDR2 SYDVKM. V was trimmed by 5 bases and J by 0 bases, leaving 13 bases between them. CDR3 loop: CASSGTDPTNYGYTF. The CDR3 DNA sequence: TGTGCCAGCAGTGGGACGGACCCAACTAACTATGGCTACACCTTC.

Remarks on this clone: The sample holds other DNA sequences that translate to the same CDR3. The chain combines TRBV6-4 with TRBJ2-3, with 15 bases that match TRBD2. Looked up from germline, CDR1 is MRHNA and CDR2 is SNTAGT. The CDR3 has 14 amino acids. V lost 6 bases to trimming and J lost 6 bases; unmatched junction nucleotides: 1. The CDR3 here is CASSGLAGGDTQYF. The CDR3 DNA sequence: TGTGCCAGCAGCGGACTAGCGGGAGGGGATACGCAGTATTTT.

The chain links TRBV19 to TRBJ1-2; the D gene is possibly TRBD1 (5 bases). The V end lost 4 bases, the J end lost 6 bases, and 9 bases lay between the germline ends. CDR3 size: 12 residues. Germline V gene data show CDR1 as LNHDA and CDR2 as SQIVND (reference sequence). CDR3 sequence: CASSSREDGYTF. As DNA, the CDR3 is TGTGCCAGTAGTAGCAGGGAGGATGGCTACACCTTC.